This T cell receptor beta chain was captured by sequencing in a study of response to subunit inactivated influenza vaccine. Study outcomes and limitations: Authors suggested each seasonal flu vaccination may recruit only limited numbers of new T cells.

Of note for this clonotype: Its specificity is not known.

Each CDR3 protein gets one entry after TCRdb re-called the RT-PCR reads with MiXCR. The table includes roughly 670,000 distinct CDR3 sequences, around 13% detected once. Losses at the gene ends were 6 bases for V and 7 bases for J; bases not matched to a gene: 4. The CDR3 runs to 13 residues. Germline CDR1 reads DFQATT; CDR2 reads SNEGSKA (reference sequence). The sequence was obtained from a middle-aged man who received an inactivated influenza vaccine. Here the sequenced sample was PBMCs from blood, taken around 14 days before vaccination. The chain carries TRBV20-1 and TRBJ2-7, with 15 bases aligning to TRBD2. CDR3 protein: CSARTSGRVEQYF. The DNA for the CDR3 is TGCAGTGCGAGGACTAGCGGGAGGGTGGAGCAGTACTTC.